This entry features one T cell receptor (beta chain) sequence. Its specificity is unknown. The sample comes from a study of cytomegalovirus exposure and HLA in healthy donors. Findings of the study overall: Excluded: some indistinguishable V segments such as TRBV6-2 and TRBV6-3.

The CDR3 contains 13 residues. V was pared by 8 bases and J by 7 bases, with 5 bases of the junction left unmatched. CDR1 is MGHRA, CDR2 YSYEKL, per germline. Amplification used 60 Vbeta primers and 13 Jbeta primers. TCRdb keeps only in-frame clones here, not all; method: immunoSEQ multiplex PCR. Here the sample spans about 110,000 clones, over 65% being singletons. The genes are TRBV4-1 and TRBJ2-1, with 10 bases lining up with TRBD2. The sequence derives from a woman aged 25 to 45 in good health and CMV-seronegative. The sequencing sample was made of PBMCs. CDR3 residues: CASGLAGENEQFF. For the CDR3, the DNA is TGCGCCAGCGGGCTAGCGGGGGAGAATGAGCAGTTCTTC.